A selection of T cell receptor beta chains follows, all from one sample in a study of cytomegalovirus exposure and HLA in healthy donors. Assay: immunoSEQ multiplex PCR; the TCRdb copy retains only in-frame clones and omits some. The table lists 58,000 or so clones, approximately 71% of them singletons. The specimen was PBMCs. These receptors were collected from a man in his fifties or sixties in good health and CMV-seropositive. The CDR3 runs from the conserved cysteine through the conserved F or W. A D gene is named only where the DNA matches it firmly. The size field is filled for only some rows; it gives once, few, many or a size class.

d_call	clone_size	v_call	j_call	cdr3_nt	cdr3_aa
TRBD1	few	TRBV30	TRBJ2-7	TGTGCCTGGAGTGGATTACAGGGGTGGGAGCAGTACTTC	CAWSGLQGWEQYF
NA	few	TRBV10-3	TRBJ1-1	TGTGCCATCAGTGATGACCTGGACACCGGGAACACTGAAGCTTTCTTT	CAISDDLDTGNTEAFF
TRBD1	NA	TRBV28	TRBJ1-5	TGTGCCAGCACCCAGACAGGGGGCGCCGGTATCGGCAATCAGCCCCAGCATTTT	CASTQTGGAGIGNQPQHF
TRBD1	NA	TRBV2	TRBJ2-7	TGTGCCAGCAGAGCAACCGGGACAGGCTCCTACGAGCAGTACTTC	CASRATGTGSYEQYF
NA	NA	TRBV11-2	TRBJ1-1	TGTGCCAGCAGCTCGGGGAAAGGGAACATGAACACTGAAGCTTTCTTT	CASSSGKGNMNTEAFF
NA	once	TRBV4-2	TRBJ1-2	TGTGCCAGCAGTCCAACCCCATCCCGGTGGGGGGACTCGAACTATGGCTACACCTTC	CASSPTPSRWGDSNYGYTF
TRBD1	NA	TRBV7-3	TRBJ1-1	TGTGCCAGCAGCCTATACGGACAGGGCACTGAAGCTTTCTTT	CASSLYGQGTEAFF
NA	NA	TRBV27	TRBJ2-7	TGTGCCAGCAGTTTCACCGGGACAACTTCCTACGAGCAGTACTTC	CASSFTGTTSYEQYF
NA	few	TRBV6-1	TRBJ1-4	TGTGCCAGCAGTGAAGCCAGAGAAGGGGTGTTTTTT	CASSEAREGVFF
NA	once	TRBV6-5	TRBJ2-3	TGTGCCAGCAGCTCCGCTGGGGCTAGCACAGATACGCAGTATTTT	CASSSAGASTDTQYF
TRBD1	NA	TRBV5-6	TRBJ1-2	TGTGCCAGCAGCTTGAACAGGGGGGTCTATGGCTACACCTTC	CASSLNRGVYGYTF
NA	NA	TRBV4-1	TRBJ2-3	TGCGCCAGCAGCTTGCTTACAGGAATTAGCACAGATACGCAGTATTTT	CASSLLTGISTDTQYF
TRBD1	few	TRBV2	TRBJ2-5	TGTGCCAGCAGTAAAGAGGGGGCAGGTCAAGAGACCCAGTACTTC	CASSKEGAGQETQYF
TRBD1	NA	TRBV7-9	TRBJ2-7	TGTGCCAGCAGCGCAGGGACAGCTAAAGAGCAGTACTTC	CASSAGTAKEQYF
NA	NA	TRBV28	TRBJ1-1	TGTGCCAGCAGTTTAATTATGACCGAGACAGGAGGGAACACTGAAGCTTTCTTT	CASSLIMTETGGNTEAFF
NA	NA	TRBV6-1	TRBJ1-3	TGTGCCAGCAGTGAAAACAGAAACACCATATATTTT	CASSENRNTIYF
NA	NA	TRBV28	TRBJ1-2	TGTGCCAGCAGTTTTCTATCCCATGGCTACACCTTC	CASSFLSHGYTF
NA	NA	TRBV6-5	TRBJ2-7	TGTGCCAGCAGCCGCGGGGACGAGCAGTACTTC	CASSRGDEQYF
NA	NA	TRBV5-6	TRBJ2-7	TGTGCCAGCAGCTCCAACCGTTTTAAGCCCTACGAGCAGTACTTC	CASSSNRFKPYEQYF
NA	NA	TRBV28	TRBJ1-2	TGTGCCAGCAGTTTGTTAGGCAGGGCTGGCTACACCTTC	CASSLLGRAGYTF
NA	NA	TRBV7-9	TRBJ1-1	TGTGCCAGCAGCCCGGAGAGGCCCAACACTGAAGCTTTCTTT	CASSPERPNTEAFF
TRBD1	once	TRBV6-1	TRBJ1-5	TGTGCCAGCAGCAGGACAGGGGTAAATCGGCCCCAGCATTTT	CASSRTGVNRPQHF
TRBD2	NA	TRBV7-6	TRBJ2-3	TGTGCCAGCAGCTTAGGGGTAGCGGGGGGCCAAAGTGATACGCAGTATTTT	CASSLGVAGGQSDTQYF
NA	NA	TRBV5-4	TRBJ1-6	TGTGCCAGCAGCTTGGCCGAGACACGGACTTATAATTCACCCCTCCACTTT	CASSLAETRTYNSPLHF
TRBD1	few	TRBV15	TRBJ1-5	TGTGCCACCAGCAGAGCCGGACAGGGGAATCAGCCCCAGCATTTT	CATSRAGQGNQPQHF
TRBD1	NA	TRBV28	TRBJ1-4	TGTGCCAGCAGTTTATGGGGACAGGGAGAGACTAATGAAAAACTGTTTTTT	CASSLWGQGETNEKLFF
NA	few	TRBV15	TRBJ1-1	TGTGCCACCAGCAGAGATCGCCGGACAATCGAAGCTTTCTTT	CATSRDRRTIEAFF
TRBD2	NA	TRBV5-4	TRBJ2-2	TGTGCCAGCAGCTTGGCCGGGACTAGTGACGGGGAGCTGTTTTTT	CASSLAGTSDGELFF
NA	NA	TRBV5-1	TRBJ2-1	TGCGCCAGCAGCTTGGCCGGGGGGCACGATGAGCAGTTCTTC	CASSLAGGHDEQFF
NA	few	TRBV12-5	TRBJ1-2	TGTGCTAGTGGTTTGACCCTCACGCGCGAGGATGGCTACACCTTC	CASGLTLTREDGYTF
NA	NA	TRBV18	TRBJ1-5	TGTGCCAGCTCACCAGACGCACAGGGCTTCAATCAGCCCCAGCATTTT	CASSPDAQGFNQPQHF
TRBD1	once	TRBV29-1	TRBJ1-1	TGCATCGTTGAAGTGTTTGGGACAGGGGAAACTGAAGCTTTCTTT	CIVEVFGTGETEAFF
TRBD2	NA	TRBV27	TRBJ2-7	TGTGCCAGCAGCAGCGGGAGGAACGAGCAGTACTTC	CASSSGRNEQYF
NA	NA	TRBV19	TRBJ1-3	TGTGCCAGTACCGGCGCCTCAGGTGACACCATATATTTT	CASTGASGDTIYF
NA	NA	TRBV30	TRBJ2-4	TGTGCCTGGACTTCGACATTAGCCAAAAACATTCAGTACTTC	CAWTSTLAKNIQYF
NA	NA	TRBV29-1	TRBJ2-7	TGCAGCGTTGGTCAGGGGTCATACGAGCAGTACTTC	CSVGQGSYEQYF